A single sample is the source of the 15 T cell receptor beta chains below, sequenced in a study of OX40 agonist ivuxolimab in advanced cancers. The receptor library was made with the immunoSEQ multiplex PCR assay. This is the immuneACCESS table as TCRdb keeps it, with only in-frame sequences that have V and J called. A part of the clones is gone; compared with another copy, unresolved V genes explain less than half, and the rest is unexplained. A total of 65,000 to 95,000 clones appear in this sample, about 83% of them only once. The ten largest clones add up to 0.76% of the sample. The sequencing here drew on CD4+ or CD8+ T cells sorted from blood, taken in a trial of the OX40 agonist ivuxolimab. The receptors here all came from an adult with an advanced solid tumor such as melanoma, head and neck, liver or kidney cancer.

The rearrangement uses TRBV7-2 and TRBJ2-1; D call uncertain. Per germline, CDR1 SGHTA and CDR2 FQGNSA. V lost 5 bases to trimming and J lost 12 bases, with 17 bases between them. This CDR3 region has 13 residues. In DNA form, the CDR3 reads TGTGCCAGCAGCACGCCCCCGGCCTCGGGGCAGTTCTTC. It translates to CASSTPPASGQFF.

The J gene is TRBJ2-7, the V gene TRBV5-6, with D perhaps TRBD1 or TRBD2 (5 bases each). Trimming removed 1 base from V and 6 bases from J, with 14 bases in between. Germline V gene lookup returns CDR1 SGHDT and CDR2 YYEEEE. The CDR3 totals 14 residues. The CDR3 region has the DNA TGTGCCAGCAGCTTGCGAGGGGCATGGGGCGAGCAGTACTTC. Amino acid sequence: CASSLRGAWGEQYF.

The V gene is TRBV5-1, the J gene TRBJ2-5; D uncertain. The germline CDR1 and CDR2 sequences are SGHRS and YFSETQ. The CDR3 extends over 12 amino acids. Trimming left V 4 bases short and J 2 bases short, with 6 bases between. CDR3 protein: CASSVGQETQYF. CDR3 in DNA: TGCGCCAGCAGCGTGGGGCAAGAGACCCAGTACTTC.

The CDR3 reads CASSQPGGSETQYF. The CDR3 DNA is TGTGCCAGCAGCCAGCCGGGGGGTTCGGAGACCCAGTACTTC. The chain is built from TRBV4-2 and TRBJ2-5, with TRBD2 identical over 7 bases. The junction had 6 bases not matched to a gene; V was cut back by 3 bases and J by 5 bases. CDR3 size: 14 residues. Germline V gives CDR1 LGHNA, CDR2 YNFKEQ.

The chain carries TRBV11-1 and TRBJ2-5; 7 positions agree with TRBD1. With the DNA end fitting TRBJ2-7 better, the J assignment may be wrong. This CDR3 is built from 15 residues. Germline V lookup: CDR1 SGHAT, CDR2 FQDESV (reference sequence). CDR3 amino acids: CASSSRQGGSYEQYF. The CDR3 DNA is TGTGCCAGCAGCTCCCGACAGGGCGGGTCCTACGAGCAGTACTTC.

This clone was picked up a small number of times. The V gene is TRBV6-8, the J gene TRBJ1-6, with D possibly matching TRBD1 (5 bases). Germline V gene sequence: CDR1 MNHGY, CDR2 SAAAGT. Trimming took 5 bases from V and 6 from J, leaving 11 bases between them. The CDR3 is made up of 14 amino acids. CDR3 nucleotides: TGTGCCAGCAGTGGGGGGGGATCTAATTCACCCCTCCACTTT. Its translation: CASSGGGSNSPLHF.

V is TRBV28 and J is TRBJ2-1; 8 nucleotides align to TRBD2. With 2 bases clipped from V and 4 bases from J, the junction kept 4 bases outside the gene matches. Germline values: CDR1 MDHEN, CDR2 SYDVKM. This CDR3 region has 15 residues. The CDR3 loop reads CASSLRRGAYNEQFF. CDR3 DNA sequence: TGTGCCAGCAGTTTAAGGCGGGGGGCTTACAATGAGCAGTTCTTC.

The chain joins TRBV6-1 to TRBJ2-7; D unresolved. V was pared by 7 bases and J by 0 bases, with 13 bases between. Per germline, CDR1 MNHNS and CDR2 SASEGT. CDR3 size: 14 residues. The CDR3 protein is CASMSGSTSYEQYF. The CDR3 DNA reads TGTGCCAGCATGTCCGGCAGTACCTCCTACGAGCAGTACTTC.

The rearrangement links TRBV28 to TRBJ1-1; D not certain. The germline V and J ends were trimmed by 4 bases and 7 bases, with 13 bases remaining between them. The germline gives CDR1 MDHEN, CDR2 SYDVKM. The CDR3 has 13 amino acids. CDR3 sequence: CASSSTLPYEAFF. As DNA, the CDR3 is TGTGCCAGCAGTTCCACCCTACCATATGAAGCTTTCTTT.

This chain connects TRBV9 to TRBJ2-7, with 7 bases that match TRBD1. Per germline, CDR1 SGDLS and CDR2 YYNGEE. J lost 3 bases, V lost 4 bases, and 7 bases had no gene match. This CDR3 spans 14 amino acids. CDR3: CASSTDRWHYEQYF. The DNA for the CDR3 is TGTGCCAGCAGCACGGACAGGTGGCACTACGAGCAGTACTTC.

CDR3 nucleotides: TGTGCCAGTAGCCAAACACCGGCGGGGAACTATGGCTACACCTTC. Protein: CASSQTPAGNYGYTF. The rearrangement joins TRBV19 to TRBJ1-2; D remains unclear. Between the trimmed V and J ends, which lost 6 bases and 2 bases, there was a span of 16 bases. Germline V gene data show CDR1 as LNHDA and CDR2 as SQIVND (reference sequence). The length of the CDR3 is 15 residues.

The chain carries TRBV7-9 and TRBJ1-3; no clear D. The CDR3 contains 14 residues. V dropped 5 bases and J dropped 0 bases, with 8 bases sitting between them. CDR1 is SEHNR and CDR2 is FQNEAQ in the germline V gene (reference sequence). CDR3 protein: CASSPDFSGNTIYF. CDR3 bases: TGTGCCAGCAGCCCAGACTTCTCTGGAAACACCATATATTTT. Filled out from reference TRBV7-9 and TRBJ1-3, the complete variable domain reads DTGVSQNPRHKITKRGQNVTFRCDPISEHNRLYWYRQTLGQGPEFLTYFQNEAQLEKSRLLSDRFSAERPKGSFSTLEIQRTEQGDSAMYLCASSPDFSGNTIYFGEGSWLTVV.

The J gene is TRBJ1-2, the V gene TRBV5-1, with TRBD1 identical over 9 bases. J was trimmed by 8 bases and V by 2 bases; bases with no gene match: 13. CDR3 length equals 16 residues. Germline V gives CDR1 SGHRS, CDR2 YFSETQ. The CDR3 region is CASSLGEGTGTKGYTF. CDR3 DNA sequence: TGCGCCAGCAGCTTAGGAGAAGGGACAGGGACTAAGGGCTACACCTTC.

V is TRBV19 and J is TRBJ2-5; 8 bases match TRBD1. Germline V CDR1 and CDR2: LNHDA, SQIVND (reference sequence). V shed 1 base, J shed 2 bases, and the junction held 12 bases outside the gene matches. The CDR3 totals 18 residues. CDR3 sequence reads: CASSIVLPGTGPQETQYF. The CDR3 DNA is TGTGCCAGTAGTATAGTCCTCCCCGGGACAGGCCCACAAGAGACCCAGTACTTC.

This chain joins TRBV6-1 and TRBJ1-3; no clear D gene. Trimming took 10 bases from V and 4 from J, leaving 14 bases between them. The CDR3 has 13 amino acids. CDR1 and CDR2 (germline): MNHNS, SASEGT. The CDR3 bases are TGTGCCACATGGCGGCTTTCCGGAAACACCATATATTTT. Protein sequence: CATWRLSGNTIYF.